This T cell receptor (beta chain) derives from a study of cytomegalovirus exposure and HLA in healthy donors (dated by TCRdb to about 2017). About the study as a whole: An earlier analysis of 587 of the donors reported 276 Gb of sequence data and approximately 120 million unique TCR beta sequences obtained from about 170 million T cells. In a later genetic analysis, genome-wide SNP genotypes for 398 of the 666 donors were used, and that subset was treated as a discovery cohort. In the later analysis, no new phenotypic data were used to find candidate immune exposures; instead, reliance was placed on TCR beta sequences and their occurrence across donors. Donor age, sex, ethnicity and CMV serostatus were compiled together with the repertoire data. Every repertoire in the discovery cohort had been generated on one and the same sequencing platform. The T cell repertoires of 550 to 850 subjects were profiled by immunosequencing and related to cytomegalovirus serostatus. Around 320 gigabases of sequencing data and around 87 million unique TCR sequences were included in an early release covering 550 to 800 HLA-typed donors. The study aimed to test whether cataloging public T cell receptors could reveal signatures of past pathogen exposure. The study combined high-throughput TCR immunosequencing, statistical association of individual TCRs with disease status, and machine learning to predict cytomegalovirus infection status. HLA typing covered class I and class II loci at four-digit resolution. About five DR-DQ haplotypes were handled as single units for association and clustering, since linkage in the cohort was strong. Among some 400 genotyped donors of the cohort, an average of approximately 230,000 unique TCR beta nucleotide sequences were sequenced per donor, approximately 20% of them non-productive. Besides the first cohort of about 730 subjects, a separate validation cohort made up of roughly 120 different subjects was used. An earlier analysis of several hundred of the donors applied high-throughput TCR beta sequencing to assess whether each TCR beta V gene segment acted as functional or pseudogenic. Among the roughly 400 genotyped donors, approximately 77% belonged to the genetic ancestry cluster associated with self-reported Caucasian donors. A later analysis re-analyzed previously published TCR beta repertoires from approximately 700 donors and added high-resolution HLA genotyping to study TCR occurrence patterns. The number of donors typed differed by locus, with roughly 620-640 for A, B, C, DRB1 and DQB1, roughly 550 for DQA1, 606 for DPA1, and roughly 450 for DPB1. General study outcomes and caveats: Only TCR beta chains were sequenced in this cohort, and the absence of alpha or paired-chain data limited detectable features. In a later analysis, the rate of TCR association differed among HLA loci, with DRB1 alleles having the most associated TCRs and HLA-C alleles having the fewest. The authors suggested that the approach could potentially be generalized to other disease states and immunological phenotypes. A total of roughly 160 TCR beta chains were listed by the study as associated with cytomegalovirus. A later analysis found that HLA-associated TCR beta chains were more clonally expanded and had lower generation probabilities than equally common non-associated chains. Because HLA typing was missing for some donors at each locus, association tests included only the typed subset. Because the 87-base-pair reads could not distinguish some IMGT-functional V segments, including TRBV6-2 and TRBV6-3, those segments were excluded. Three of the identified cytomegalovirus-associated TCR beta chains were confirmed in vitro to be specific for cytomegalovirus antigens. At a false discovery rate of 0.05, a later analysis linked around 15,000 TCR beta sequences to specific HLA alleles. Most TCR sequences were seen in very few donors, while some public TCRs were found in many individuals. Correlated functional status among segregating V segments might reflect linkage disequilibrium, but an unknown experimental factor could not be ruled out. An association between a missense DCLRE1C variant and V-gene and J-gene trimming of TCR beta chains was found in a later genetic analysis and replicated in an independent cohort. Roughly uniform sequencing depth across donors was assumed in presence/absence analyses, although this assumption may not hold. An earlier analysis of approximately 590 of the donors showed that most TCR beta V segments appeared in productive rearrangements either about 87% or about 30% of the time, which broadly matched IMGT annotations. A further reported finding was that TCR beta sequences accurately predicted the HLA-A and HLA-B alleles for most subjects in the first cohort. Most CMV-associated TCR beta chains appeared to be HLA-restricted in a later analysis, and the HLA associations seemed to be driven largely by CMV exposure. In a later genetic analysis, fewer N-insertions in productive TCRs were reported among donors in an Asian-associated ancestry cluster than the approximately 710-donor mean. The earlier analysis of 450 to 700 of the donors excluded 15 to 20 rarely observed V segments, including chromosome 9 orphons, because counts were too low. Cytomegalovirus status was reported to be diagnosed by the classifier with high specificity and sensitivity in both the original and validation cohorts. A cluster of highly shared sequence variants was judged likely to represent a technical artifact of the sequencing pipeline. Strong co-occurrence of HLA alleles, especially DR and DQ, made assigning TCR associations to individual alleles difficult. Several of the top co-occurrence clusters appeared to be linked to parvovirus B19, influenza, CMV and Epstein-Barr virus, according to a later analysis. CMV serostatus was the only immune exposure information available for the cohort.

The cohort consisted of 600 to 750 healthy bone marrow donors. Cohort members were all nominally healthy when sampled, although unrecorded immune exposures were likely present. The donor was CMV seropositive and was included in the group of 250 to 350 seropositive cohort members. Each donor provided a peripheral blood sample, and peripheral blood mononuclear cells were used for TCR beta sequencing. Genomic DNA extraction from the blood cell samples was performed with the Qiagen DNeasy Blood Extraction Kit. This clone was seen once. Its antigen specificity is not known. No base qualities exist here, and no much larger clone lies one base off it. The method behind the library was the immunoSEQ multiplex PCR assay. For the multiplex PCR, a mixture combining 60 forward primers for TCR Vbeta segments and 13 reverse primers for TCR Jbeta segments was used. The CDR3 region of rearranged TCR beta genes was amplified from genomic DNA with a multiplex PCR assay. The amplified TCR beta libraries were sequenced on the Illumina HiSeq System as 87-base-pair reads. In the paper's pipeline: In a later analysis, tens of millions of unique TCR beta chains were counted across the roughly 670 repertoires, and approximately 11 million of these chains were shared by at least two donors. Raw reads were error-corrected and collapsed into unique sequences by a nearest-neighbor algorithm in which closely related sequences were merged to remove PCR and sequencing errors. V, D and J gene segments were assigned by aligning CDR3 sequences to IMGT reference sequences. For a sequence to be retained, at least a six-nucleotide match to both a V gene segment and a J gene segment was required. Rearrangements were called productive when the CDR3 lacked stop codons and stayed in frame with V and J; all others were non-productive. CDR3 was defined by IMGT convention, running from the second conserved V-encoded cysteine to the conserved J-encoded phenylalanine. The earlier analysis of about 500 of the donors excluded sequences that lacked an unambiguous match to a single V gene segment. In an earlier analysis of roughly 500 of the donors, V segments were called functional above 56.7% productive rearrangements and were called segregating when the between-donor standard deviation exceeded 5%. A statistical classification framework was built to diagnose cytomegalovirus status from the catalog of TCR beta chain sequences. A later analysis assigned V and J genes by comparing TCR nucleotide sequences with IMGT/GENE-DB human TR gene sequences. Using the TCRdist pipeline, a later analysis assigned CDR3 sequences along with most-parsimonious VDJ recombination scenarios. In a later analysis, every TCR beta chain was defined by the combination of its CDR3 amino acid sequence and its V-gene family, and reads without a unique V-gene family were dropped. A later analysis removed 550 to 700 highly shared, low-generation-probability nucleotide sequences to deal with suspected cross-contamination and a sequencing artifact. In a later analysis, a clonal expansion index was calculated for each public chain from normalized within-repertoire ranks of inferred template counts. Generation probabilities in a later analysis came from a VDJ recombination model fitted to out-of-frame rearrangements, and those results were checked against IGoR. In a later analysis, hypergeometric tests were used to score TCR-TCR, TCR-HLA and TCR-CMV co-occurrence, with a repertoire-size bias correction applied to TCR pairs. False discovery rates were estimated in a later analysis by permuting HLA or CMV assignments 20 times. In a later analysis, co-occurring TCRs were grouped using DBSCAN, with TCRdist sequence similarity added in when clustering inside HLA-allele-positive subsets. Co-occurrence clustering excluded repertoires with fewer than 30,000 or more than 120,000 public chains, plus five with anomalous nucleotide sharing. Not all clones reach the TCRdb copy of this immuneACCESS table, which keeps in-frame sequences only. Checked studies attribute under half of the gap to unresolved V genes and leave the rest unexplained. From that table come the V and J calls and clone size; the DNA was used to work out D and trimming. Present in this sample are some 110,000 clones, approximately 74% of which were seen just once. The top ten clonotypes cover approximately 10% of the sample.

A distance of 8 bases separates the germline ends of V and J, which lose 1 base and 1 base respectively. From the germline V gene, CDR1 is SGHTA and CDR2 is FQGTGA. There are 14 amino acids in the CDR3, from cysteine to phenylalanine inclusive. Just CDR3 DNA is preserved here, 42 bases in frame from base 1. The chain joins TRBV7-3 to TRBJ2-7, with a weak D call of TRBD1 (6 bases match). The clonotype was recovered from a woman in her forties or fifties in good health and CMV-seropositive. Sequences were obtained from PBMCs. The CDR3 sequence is CASSLKTGSYEQYF. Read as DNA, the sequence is TGTGCCAGCAGCTTAAAAACAGGGTCCTACGAGCAGTACTTC.